This passage covers 8 T cell receptor beta chains from one sample sequenced in a study of shared clonotypes between healthy human individuals. Repertoires were generated with immunoSEQ multiplex PCR, while TCRdb's copy carries only in-frame clones and drops some. The table has over a million clones, approximately 97% seen once. Sequencing used naive CD4+ T cells sorted from blood. Noted subset: CD45RA+ positively selected. These receptors were collected from a young man in good health.

The chain employs TRBV2 and TRBJ2-1; 9 bases line up with TRBD2. J gave up 6 bases and V 6 bases, and 18 bases lay outside the gene matches. This CDR3 spans 18 amino acids. Per germline, CDR1 SNHLY and CDR2 FYNNEI. The CDR3 DNA reads as TGTGCCAGCAGGTTGGGGCTAGCGGGACCCCTGGGCGGCAATGAGCAGTTCTTC. Encoded protein: CASRLGLAGPLGGNEQFF.

The CDR3 DNA is TGTGCCAGCAGTTCCCGTAACTATGGCTACACCTTC. As protein: CASSSRNYGYTF. This chain joins TRBV27 and TRBJ1-2; unclear D gene. The ends were cut back, 4 bases at V and 1 base at J, with 4 bases in the middle. CDR1 is MNHEY, CDR2 SMNVEV, per germline (reference sequence). This CDR3 comprises 12 residues.

V usage is TRBV30 and J usage is TRBJ2-1; 11 nucleotides align to TRBD2. CDR1 is GTSNPN, CDR2 SVGIG, per germline (reference sequence). This CDR3 region has 13 residues. V was pared by 7 bases and J by 2 bases, with 1 base of the junction left unmatched. The CDR3 bases are TGTGCCTTGACTAGCGGGGCCTACAATGAGCAGTTCTTC. Its protein is CALTSGAYNEQFF.

Regarding this clone: Distinct nucleotide sequences in the sample also encode this CDR3. The gene calls are TRBV9 and TRBJ2-5; D might be TRBD1 (6 bases). Trimming left V 0 bases short and J 0 bases short, with 6 bases between. Germline CDR1 reads SGDLS; CDR2 reads YYNGEE. The CDR3 is 14 residues long. The CDR3 DNA follows: TGTGCCAGCAGCGTAGGGACAGACCAAGAGACCCAGTACTTC. Its translation: CASSVGTDQETQYF.

The rearrangement joins TRBV19 to TRBJ2-7; no firm D call. The V end lost 5 bases, the J end lost 3 bases, and 14 bases lay between the germline ends. The CDR3 consists of 14 residues. CDR1 is LNHDA and CDR2 is SQIVND in the germline V gene (reference sequence). The CDR3 DNA reads as TGTGCCAGTAGTGAAGGCGTTTCCCACTACGAGCAGTACTTC. Encoded protein: CASSEGVSHYEQYF. Full variable domain (rest looked up from reference TRBV19 and TRBJ2-7): DGGITQSPKYLFRKEGQNVTLSCEQNLNHDAMYWYRQDPGQGLRLIYYSQIVNDFQKGDIAEGYSVSREKKESFPLTVTSAQKNPTAFYLCASSEGVSHYEQYFGPGTRLTVT.

This chain links TRBV2 with TRBJ1-1; TRBD1 agrees at 7 bases. CDR1 is SNHLY and CDR2 is FYNNEI in the germline V gene. The CDR3 loop spans 13 amino acids. V shed 7 bases, J shed 7 bases, and the junction held 9 bases outside the gene matches. CDR3 in amino acids: CASISQGRHEAFF. CDR3 bases: TGTGCCAGCATCTCACAGGGGAGGCATGAAGCTTTCTTT.

The J gene is TRBJ2-7, the V gene TRBV21-1; TRBD2 was called by the table and not checked on the DNA. TRBV21-1 is noted as a pseudogene. This CDR3 has 18 residues. This chain's CDR3 is CASSNPSGTSGRGYEQYF. CDR3 nucleotide sequence: TGTGCCAGCAGCAACCCGTCAGGGACTAGCGGGAGAGGGTACGAGCAGTACTTC.

The chain joins TRBV28 to TRBJ2-1, with D possibly being TRBD2 (5 bases). The CDR3 runs to 13 residues. Between the trimmed V and J ends, which lost 8 bases and 9 bases, there was a span of 17 bases. Looked up from germline, CDR1 is MDHEN and CDR2 is SYDVKM. The CDR3, as DNA: TGTGCCAGCTTAGACTACGGGCCAGCTGAGCAGTTCTTC. Its protein is CASLDYGPAEQFF.